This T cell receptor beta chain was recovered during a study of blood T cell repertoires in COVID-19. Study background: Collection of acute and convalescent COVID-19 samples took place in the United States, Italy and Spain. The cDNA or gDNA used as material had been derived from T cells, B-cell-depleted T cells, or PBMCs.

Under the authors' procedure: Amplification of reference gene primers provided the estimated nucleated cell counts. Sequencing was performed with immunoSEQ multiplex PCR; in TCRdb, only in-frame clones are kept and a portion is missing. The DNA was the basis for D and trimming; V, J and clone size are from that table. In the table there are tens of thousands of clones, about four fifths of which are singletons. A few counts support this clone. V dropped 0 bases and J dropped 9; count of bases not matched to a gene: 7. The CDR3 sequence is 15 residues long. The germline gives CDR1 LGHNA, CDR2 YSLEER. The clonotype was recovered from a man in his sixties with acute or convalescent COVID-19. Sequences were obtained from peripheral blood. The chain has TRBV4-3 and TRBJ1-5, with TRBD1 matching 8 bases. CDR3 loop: CASSQDAQGDRPQHF. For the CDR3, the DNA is TGCGCCAGCAGCCAAGATGCACAGGGGGACCGGCCCCAGCATTTT.